The TCR beta chain under discussion was sequenced for a study of CD8 T cells in ankylosing spondylitis (dated by TCRdb to 2017 to 2019). For context, the study as a whole: To find TCR variants linked to disease, the study profiled T cell receptor beta repertoires in ankylosing spondylitis patients and healthy donors. Peripheral blood was sampled, and synovial fluid was additionally collected from ankylosing spondylitis patients. The full study cohort comprised 20 to 25 ankylosing spondylitis patients and around 100 healthy donors.

This clonotype was counted at least ten times. The antigen it binds to is not known. Within one base of it there is no much larger clone, and no base qualities were kept. The full study reports these points: Some of the motif variants had been reported before in the synovial fluid and blood of reactive arthritis patients, a finding that suggests common disease-initiation mechanisms. A TCR beta motif made up of under ten highly homologous amino acid variants appeared to be characteristic of blood from ankylosing spondylitis patients. A CD8+ phenotype was shown by the disease-linked clones, which were found at relatively low frequencies in peripheral blood. The disease-linked clones were reported as significantly enriched in matched synovial fluid samples from ankylosing spondylitis patients.

V is cut back by 6 bases and J by 8 bases, with 6 bases in the junction unmatched. There are 13 amino acids in the CDR3, from cysteine to phenylalanine inclusive. Of the read, only the CDR3 DNA is kept; its 39 bases are in frame from base 1. Sequencing was performed on an Illumina HiSeq 2500. Quantitative 5'-RACE with molecular barcodes was the method used to prepare the TCR beta libraries. Processing in the source paper ran as follows. A new computational method, built on a probabilistic model of VDJ rearrangement, was used to identify disease-linked TCR variants. Through fastp at Q25 and MiXCR, TCRdb rebuilt clones from the public reads, retaining in-frame beta chains. Rows merge per CDR3 protein into single entries with the most common DNA and genes. The V and J calls were not made by the authors but by TCRdb's processing. The sample table lists about 300,000 distinct CDR3 sequences, around a tenth of them with a count of one. Together, the top ten hold roughly a tenth of the sample.

This sequence was found in a female donor with ankylosing spondylitis or in good health (not recorded which). Input material: blood, either unsorted or a sorted T cell fraction (not recorded which). Recombination joined TRBV12-3 or TRBV12-4 with TRBJ1-4, and TRBD1 aligns with 7 junction nucleotides. The nucleotides are TGTGCCAGCAGCCCGGGGACAGTCGAAAAACTGTTTTTT. Its protein is CASSPGTVEKLFF.